This TCR beta chain was retrieved from a study of blood T cell repertoires in COVID-19. About the research overall: The United States, Italy and Spain provided the acute and convalescent COVID-19 samples. PBMCs, B-cell-depleted T cells, or T cells were the source of the cDNA or gDNA that made up the material.

Source study methods: Researchers report that nucleated cell counts were estimated from reference gene primer amplification. Repertoires were generated with immunoSEQ multiplex PCR, while TCRdb's copy carries only in-frame clones and drops some. D and trimming were read from the DNA, whereas the V and J calls and clone size are those reported in that table. The sample holds under 300,000 clones, roughly 90% seen once. The TCR comes from a woman in her 40s who had recovered from COVID-19. The specimen sequenced was peripheral blood.

CDR3 sequence: CASSLGGSPLHF. As DNA, the CDR3 is TGTGCCAGCAGTTTGGGGGGATCACCCCTCCACTTT. The gene calls are TRBV12-3 or TRBV12-4 and TRBJ1-6; TRBD1 is a possible D gene (5 bases). This CDR3 has 12 residues. Trimming took off 3 bases at V and 10 bases at J, with 7 bases between the two ends.